The 5 T cell receptor beta chains listed next were all sequenced from one sample in a study of cytomegalovirus exposure and HLA in healthy donors. Both 60 Vbeta primers and 13 Jbeta primers went into the PCR. Repertoires were generated with immunoSEQ multiplex PCR, while TCRdb's copy carries only in-frame clones and drops some. The data contain around 200,000 clones, over 70% of them singletons. The sample comprised PBMCs. The source of these receptors is a woman between 25 and 40 years old in good health and CMV-seropositive.

There are a few counts of this clone. The genes are TRBV2 and TRBJ2-7; D is ambiguous. The CDR3 runs 13 residues. The germline V and J ends were trimmed by 4 bases and 2 bases, with 9 bases remaining between them. The germline gives CDR1 SNHLY, CDR2 FYNNEI. The CDR3 region has the DNA TGTGCCAGCAGTGCAAGTGGCCCCTACGAGCAGTACTTC. Protein sequence: CASSASGPYEQYF.

J is TRBJ2-7 and V is TRBV27, with 8 positions matching TRBD1. The CDR3 has 15 residues. Looked up from germline, CDR1 is MNHEY and CDR2 is SMNVEV (reference sequence). Unmatched junction bases numbered 11, after V lost 6 bases and J lost 4 bases. CDR3: CASRATGAPNYEQYF. CDR3 DNA sequence: TGTGCCAGCAGAGCGACAGGGGCCCCGAATTACGAGCAGTACTTC.

The V gene is TRBV5-1, the J gene TRBJ2-5, with TRBD2 identical over 15 bases. In germline, CDR1 is SGHRS, CDR2 YFSETQ. The CDR3 sequence is 15 residues long. J lost 11 bases, V lost 4 bases, and 9 bases had no gene match. The CDR3 loop reads CASSRGLAGGGEQYF. The DNA of the CDR3 is TGCGCCAGCAGCCGGGGACTAGCGGGAGGTGGAGAGCAGTACTTC.

This chain links TRBV7-2 with TRBJ1-1, with D maybe TRBD1 (5 bases). CDR1 SGHTA and CDR2 FQGNSA come from the germline V gene. V lost 5 bases, J lost 1 base, and 11 bases lay in between. The CDR3 is 14 amino acids. The CDR3 bases are TGTGCCAGCAGCCCCCTGGGGGGGAACACTGAAGCTTTCTTT. Encoded protein: CASSPLGGNTEAFF. Full variable domain (remainder filled in from reference TRBV7-2 and TRBJ1-1): GAGVSQSPSNKVTEKGKDVELRCDPISGHTALYWYRQSLGQGLEFLIYFQGNSAPDKSGLPSDRFSAERTGGSVSTLTIQRTQQEDSAVYLCASSPLGGNTEAFFGQGTRLTVV.

The chain joins TRBV6-5 to TRBJ2-2, with 10 nucleotides matching TRBD2. The CDR3 is made up of 15 amino acids. Germline V lookup: CDR1 MNHEY, CDR2 SVGAGI. V trimming: 4 bases; J trimming: 3 bases; junction bases outside the gene matches: 2. This CDR3 reads CASSWTSGDTGELFF. DNA for the CDR3: TGTGCCAGCAGTTGGACTAGCGGTGACACCGGGGAGCTGTTTTTT.